In this sample, the clone carrying this T cell receptor beta chain turned up a few times. MiXCR, run by TCRdb on the RT-PCR reads, gives a single entry per CDR3 protein. The table records more than 450,000 distinct CDR3 sequences, approximately 7.6% of them present only once. This sample was included in a study of response to subunit inactivated influenza vaccine. The origin of this receptor is a man between 45 and 75 years old who received an inactivated influenza vaccine. The material sequenced was PBMCs from blood, taken about 23 months after vaccination.

DNA for the CDR3: TGTGCCAGCAGCTTAATGGGACTAGCGGGCTCCTACAATGAGCAGTTCTTC. This sequence encodes CASSLMGLAGSYNEQFF. The chain has TRBV7-3 and TRBJ2-1; 12 bases match TRBD2. The CDR3 spans 17 residues. Germline values: CDR1 SGHTA, CDR2 FQGTGA. After removal of 1 base from V and 0 bases from J, the junction contained 1 base not matched to a gene.